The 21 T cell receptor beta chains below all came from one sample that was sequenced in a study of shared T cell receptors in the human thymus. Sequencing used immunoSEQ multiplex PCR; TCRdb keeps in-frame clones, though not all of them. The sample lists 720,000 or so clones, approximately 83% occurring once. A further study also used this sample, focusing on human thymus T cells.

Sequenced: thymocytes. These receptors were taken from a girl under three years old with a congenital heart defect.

CDR3 in amino acids: CASRGTSIFGAPNEQFF. DNA of the CDR3: TGTGCCAGCAGGGGGACTAGTATCTTCGGCGCTCCCAATGAGCAGTTCTTC. J is TRBJ2-1 and V is TRBV27; 8 bases map to TRBD2. CDR3 size: 17 residues. J was trimmed by 6 bases and V by 6 bases; bases with no gene match: 16. CDR1 is MNHEY and CDR2 is SMNVEV in the germline V gene (reference sequence).

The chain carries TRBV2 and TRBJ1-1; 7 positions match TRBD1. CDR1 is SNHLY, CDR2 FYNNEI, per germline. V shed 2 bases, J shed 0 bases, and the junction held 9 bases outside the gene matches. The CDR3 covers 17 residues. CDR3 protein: CASSELKGAYMNTEAFF. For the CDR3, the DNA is TGTGCCAGCAGTGAACTTAAGGGGGCCTACATGAACACTGAAGCTTTCTTT.

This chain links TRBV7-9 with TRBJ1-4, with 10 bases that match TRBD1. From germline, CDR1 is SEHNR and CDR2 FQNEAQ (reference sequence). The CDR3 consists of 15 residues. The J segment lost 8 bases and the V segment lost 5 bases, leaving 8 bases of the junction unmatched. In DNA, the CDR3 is TGTGCCAGCAGCCCCGACAGGGGGCTCTTCGAAAAACTGTTTTTT. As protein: CASSPDRGLFEKLFF.

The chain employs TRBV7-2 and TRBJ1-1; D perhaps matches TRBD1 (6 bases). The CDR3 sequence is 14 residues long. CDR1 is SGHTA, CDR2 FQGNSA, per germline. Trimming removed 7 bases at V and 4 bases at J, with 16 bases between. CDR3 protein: CASNHQGNGTEAFF. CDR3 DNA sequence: TGTGCCAGCAACCACCAGGGGAATGGCACTGAAGCTTTCTTT. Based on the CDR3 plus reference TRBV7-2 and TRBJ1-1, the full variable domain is GAGVSQSPSNKVTEKGKDVELRCDPISGHTALYWYRQSLGQGLEFLIYFQGNSAPDKSGLPSDRFSAERTGGSVSTLTIQRTQQEDSAVYLCASNHQGNGTEAFFGQGTRLTVV.

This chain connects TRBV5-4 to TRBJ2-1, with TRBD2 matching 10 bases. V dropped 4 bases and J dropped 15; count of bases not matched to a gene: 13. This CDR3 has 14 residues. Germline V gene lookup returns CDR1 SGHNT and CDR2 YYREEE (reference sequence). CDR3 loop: CASSRPQTSGLAFF. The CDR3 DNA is TGTGCCAGCAGCCGCCCCCAGACTAGCGGGTTGGCGTTCTTC.

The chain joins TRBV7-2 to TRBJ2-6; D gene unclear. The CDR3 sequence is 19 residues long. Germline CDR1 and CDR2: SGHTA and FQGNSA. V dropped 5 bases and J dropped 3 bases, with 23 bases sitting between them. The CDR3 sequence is CASSQAARPSVGGANVLTF. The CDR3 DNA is TGTGCCAGCAGCCAAGCCGCGAGGCCGTCGGTCGGTGGGGCCAACGTCCTGACTTTC.

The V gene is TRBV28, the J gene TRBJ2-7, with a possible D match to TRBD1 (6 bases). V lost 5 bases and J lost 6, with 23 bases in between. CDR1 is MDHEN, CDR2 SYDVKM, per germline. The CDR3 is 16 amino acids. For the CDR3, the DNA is TGTGCCAGCAGTCCCCCCTGGGACAAAATACGAAGCGAGCAGTACTTC. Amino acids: CASSPPWDKIRSEQYF.

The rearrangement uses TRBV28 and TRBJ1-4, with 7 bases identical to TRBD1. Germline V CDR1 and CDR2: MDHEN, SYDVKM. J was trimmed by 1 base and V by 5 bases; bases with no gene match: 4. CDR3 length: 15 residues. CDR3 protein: CASSPRQGTNEKLFF. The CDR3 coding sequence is TGTGCCAGCAGTCCACGACAGGGAACTAATGAAAAACTGTTTTTT.

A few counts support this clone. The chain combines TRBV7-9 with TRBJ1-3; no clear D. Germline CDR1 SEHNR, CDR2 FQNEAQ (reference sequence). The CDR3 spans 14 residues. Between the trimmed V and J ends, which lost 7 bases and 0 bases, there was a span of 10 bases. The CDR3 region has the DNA TGTGCCAGCACCCCCCCGAGCTCTGGAAACACCATATATTTT. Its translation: CASTPPSSGNTIYF.

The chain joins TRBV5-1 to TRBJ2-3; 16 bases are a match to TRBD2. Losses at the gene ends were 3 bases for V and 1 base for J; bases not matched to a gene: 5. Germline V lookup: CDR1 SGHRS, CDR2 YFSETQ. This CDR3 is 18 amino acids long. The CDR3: CASSSGLAGGGCTDTQYF. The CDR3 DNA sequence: TGCGCCAGCAGCTCGGGACTAGCGGGGGGGGGTTGCACAGATACGCAGTATTTT.

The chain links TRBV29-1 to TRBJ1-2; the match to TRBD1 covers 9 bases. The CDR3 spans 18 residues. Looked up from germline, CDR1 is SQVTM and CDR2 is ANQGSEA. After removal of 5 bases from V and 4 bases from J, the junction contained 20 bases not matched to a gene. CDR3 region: CSVLNETGTGTESYGYTF. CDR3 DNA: TGCAGCGTTCTGAATGAAACCGGGACAGGGACTGAGAGCTATGGCTACACCTTC.

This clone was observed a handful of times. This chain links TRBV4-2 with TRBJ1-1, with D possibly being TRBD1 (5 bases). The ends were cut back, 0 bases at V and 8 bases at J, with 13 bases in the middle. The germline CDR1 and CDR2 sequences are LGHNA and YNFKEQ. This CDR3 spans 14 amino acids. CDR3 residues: CASSQERQGKEAFF. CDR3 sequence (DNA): TGTGCCAGCAGCCAAGAACGGCAGGGTAAAGAAGCTTTCTTT.

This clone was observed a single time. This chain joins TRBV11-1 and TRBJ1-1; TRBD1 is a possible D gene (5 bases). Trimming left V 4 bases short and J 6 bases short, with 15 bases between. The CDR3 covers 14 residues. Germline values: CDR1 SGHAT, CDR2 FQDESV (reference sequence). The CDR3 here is CASSYTTTGAEAFF. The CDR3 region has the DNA TGTGCCAGCAGCTACACTACTACAGGCGCTGAAGCTTTCTTT.

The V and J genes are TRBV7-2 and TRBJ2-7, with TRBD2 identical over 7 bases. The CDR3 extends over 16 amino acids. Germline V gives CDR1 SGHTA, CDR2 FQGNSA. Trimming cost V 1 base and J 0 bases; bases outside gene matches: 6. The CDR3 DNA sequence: TGTGCCAGCAGCTTAGTCGTGCGGGGGAGCTCCTACGAGCAGTACTTC. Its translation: CASSLVVRGSSYEQYF.

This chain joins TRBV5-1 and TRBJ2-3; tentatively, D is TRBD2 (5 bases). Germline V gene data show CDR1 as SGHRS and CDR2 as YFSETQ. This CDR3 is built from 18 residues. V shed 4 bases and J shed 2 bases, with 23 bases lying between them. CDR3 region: CASSPDSPADIFTDTQYF. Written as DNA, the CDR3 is TGCGCCAGCAGCCCGGACTCGCCCGCAGACATATTCACAGATACGCAGTATTTT.

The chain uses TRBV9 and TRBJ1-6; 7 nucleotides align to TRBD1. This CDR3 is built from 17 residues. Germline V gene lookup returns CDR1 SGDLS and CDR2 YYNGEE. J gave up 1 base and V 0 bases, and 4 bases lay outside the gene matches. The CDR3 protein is CASSVDDRVSYNSPLHF. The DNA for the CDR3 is TGTGCCAGCAGCGTAGACGACAGGGTGTCCTATAATTCACCCCTCCACTTT.

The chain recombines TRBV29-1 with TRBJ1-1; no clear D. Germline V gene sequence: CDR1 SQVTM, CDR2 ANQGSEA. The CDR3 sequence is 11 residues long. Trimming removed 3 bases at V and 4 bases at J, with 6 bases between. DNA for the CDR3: TGCAGCGTTGAGGAGGGCACTGAAGCTTTCTTT. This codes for CSVEEGTEAFF.

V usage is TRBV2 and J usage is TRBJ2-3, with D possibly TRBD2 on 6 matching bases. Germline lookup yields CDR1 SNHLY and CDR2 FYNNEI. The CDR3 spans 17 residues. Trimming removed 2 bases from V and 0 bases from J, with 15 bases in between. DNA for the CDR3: TGTGCCAGCAGTGAACCAGGGACTCGAGACAGCACAGATACGCAGTATTTT. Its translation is CASSEPGTRDSTDTQYF. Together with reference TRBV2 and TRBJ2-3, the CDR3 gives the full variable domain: EPEVTQTPSHQVTQMGQEVILRCVPISNHLYFYWYRQILGQKVEFLVSFYNNEISEKSEIFDDQFSVERPDGSNFTLKIRSTKLEDSAMYFCASSEPGTRDSTDTQYFGPGTRLTVL.

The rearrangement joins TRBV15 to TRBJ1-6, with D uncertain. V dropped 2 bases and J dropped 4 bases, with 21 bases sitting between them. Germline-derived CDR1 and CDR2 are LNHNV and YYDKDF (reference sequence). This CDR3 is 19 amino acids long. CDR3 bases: TGTGCCACCAGCAGAAGCCGACCGCCAACTCAGGCATATAATTCACCCCTCCACTTT. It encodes CATSRSRPPTQAYNSPLHF.

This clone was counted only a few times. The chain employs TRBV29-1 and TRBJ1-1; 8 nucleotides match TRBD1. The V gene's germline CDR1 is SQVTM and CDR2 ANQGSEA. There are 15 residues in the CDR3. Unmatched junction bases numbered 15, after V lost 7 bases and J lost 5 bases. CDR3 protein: CSAISPLTGETEAFF. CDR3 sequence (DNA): TGCAGCGCCATCTCCCCACTGACAGGGGAGACTGAAGCTTTCTTT. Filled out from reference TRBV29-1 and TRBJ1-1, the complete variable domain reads SAVISQKPSRDICQRGTSLTIQCQVDSQVTMMFWYRQQPGQSLTLIATANQGSEATYESGFVIDKFPISRPNLTFSTLTVSNMSPEDSSIYLCSAISPLTGETEAFFGQGTRLTVV.

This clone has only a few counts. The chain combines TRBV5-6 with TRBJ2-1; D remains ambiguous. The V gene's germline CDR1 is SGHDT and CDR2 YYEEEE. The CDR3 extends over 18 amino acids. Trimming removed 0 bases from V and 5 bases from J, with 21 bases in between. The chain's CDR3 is CASSLDLDRLRTDNEQFF. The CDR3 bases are TGTGCCAGCAGCTTGGACCTAGATCGACTGCGTACCGACAATGAGCAGTTCTTC.